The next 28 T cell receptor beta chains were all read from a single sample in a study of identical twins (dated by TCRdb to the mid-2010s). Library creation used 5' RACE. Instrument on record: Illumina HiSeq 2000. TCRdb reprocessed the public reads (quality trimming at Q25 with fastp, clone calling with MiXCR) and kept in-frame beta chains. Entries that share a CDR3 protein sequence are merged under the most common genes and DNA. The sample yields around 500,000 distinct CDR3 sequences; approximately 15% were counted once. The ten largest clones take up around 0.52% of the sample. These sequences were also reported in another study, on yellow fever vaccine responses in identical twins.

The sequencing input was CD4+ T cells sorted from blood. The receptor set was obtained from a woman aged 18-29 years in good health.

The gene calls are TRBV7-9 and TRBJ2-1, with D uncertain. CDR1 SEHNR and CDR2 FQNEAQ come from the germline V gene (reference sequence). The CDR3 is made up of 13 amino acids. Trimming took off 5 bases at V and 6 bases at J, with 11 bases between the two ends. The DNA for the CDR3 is TGTGCCAGCAGCCCGAGTGTGGGCAATGAGCAGTTCTTC. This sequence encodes CASSPSVGNEQFF. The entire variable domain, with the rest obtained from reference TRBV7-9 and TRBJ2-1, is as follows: DTGVSQNPRHKITKRGQNVTFRCDPISEHNRLYWYRQTLGQGPEFLTYFQNEAQLEKSRLLSDRFSAERPKGSFSTLEIQRTEQGDSAMYLCASSPSVGNEQFFGPGTRLTVL.

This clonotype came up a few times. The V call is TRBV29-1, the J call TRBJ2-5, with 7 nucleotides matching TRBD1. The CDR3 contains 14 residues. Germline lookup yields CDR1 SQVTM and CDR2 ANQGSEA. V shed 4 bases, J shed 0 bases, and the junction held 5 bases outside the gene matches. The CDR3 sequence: CSVGFRGHQETQYF. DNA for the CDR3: TGCAGCGTTGGATTTAGGGGGCACCAAGAGACCCAGTACTTC.

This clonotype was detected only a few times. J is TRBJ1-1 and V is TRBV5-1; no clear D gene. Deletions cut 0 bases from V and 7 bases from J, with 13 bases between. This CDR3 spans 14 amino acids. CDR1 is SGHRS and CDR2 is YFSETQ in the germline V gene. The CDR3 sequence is CASSLVVEGNEAFF. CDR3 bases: TGCGCCAGCAGCTTGGTCGTTGAGGGTAATGAAGCTTTCTTT. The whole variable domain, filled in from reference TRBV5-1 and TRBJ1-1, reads KAGVTQTPRYLIKTRGQQVTLSCSPISGHRSVSWYQQTPGQGLQFLFEYFSETQRNKGNFPGRFSGRQFSNSRSEMNVSTLELGDSALYLCASSLVVEGNEAFFGQGTRLTVV.

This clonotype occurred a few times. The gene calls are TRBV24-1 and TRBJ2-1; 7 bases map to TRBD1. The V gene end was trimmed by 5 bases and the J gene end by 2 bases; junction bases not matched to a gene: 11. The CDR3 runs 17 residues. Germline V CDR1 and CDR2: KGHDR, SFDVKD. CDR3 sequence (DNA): TGTGCCACCAGTGCCCTGACAGGGACGGGTGCCTACAATGAGCAGTTCTTC. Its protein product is CATSALTGTGAYNEQFF.

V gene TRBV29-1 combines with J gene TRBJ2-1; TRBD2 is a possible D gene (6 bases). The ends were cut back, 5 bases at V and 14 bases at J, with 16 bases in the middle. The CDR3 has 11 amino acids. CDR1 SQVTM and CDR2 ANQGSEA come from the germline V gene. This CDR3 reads CSVTRDSRKFF. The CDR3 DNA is TGCAGCGTTACACGGGACTCCCGCAAGTTCTTC.

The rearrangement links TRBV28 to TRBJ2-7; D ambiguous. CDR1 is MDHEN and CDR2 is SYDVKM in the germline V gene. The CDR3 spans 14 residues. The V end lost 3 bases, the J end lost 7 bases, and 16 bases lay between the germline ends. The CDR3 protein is CASSFERRVGEQYF. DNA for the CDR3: TGTGCCAGCAGTTTCGAACGTAGGGTGGGGGAGCAGTACTTC.

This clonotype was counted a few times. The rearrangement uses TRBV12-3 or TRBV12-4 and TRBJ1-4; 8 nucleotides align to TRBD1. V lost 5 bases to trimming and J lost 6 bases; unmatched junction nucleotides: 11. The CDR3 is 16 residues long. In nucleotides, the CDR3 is TGTGCCAGCAGTCGTCGACAGGGGACCTTTTATGAAAAACTGTTTTTT. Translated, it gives CASSRRQGTFYEKLFF.

The CDR3: CASSNRGTGELFF. The CDR3 nucleotides read TGTGCCAGCAGTAACCGTGGAACCGGGGAGCTGTTTTTT. The chain joins TRBV25-1 to TRBJ2-2; D is ambiguous. The CDR3 is 13 residues long. Germline V gives CDR1 MGHDK, CDR2 SYGVNS. V lost 5 bases and J lost 5, with 9 bases in between.

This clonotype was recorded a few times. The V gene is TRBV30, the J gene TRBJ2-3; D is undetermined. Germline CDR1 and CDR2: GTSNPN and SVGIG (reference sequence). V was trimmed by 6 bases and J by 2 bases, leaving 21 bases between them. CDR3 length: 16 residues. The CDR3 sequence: CACTRPLLKLTDTQYF. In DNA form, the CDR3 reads TGTGCCTGCACCAGGCCCCTGCTCAAACTCACAGATACGCAGTATTTT.

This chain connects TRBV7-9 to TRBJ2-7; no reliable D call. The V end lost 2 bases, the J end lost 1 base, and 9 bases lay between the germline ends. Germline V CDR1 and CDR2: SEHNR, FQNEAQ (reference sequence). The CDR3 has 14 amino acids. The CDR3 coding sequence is TGTGCCAGCAGCTTAAGAGACTTTTCCTACGAGCAGTACTTC. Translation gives CASSLRDFSYEQYF.

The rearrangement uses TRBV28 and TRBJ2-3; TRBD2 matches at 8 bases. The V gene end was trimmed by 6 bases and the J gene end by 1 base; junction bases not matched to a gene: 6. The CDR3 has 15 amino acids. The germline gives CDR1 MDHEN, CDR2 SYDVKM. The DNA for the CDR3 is TGTGCCAGCAGCTCACGAGCGGGGGGCACAGATACGCAGTATTTT. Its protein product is CASSSRAGGTDTQYF. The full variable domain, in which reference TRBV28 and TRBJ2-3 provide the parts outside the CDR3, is DVKVTQSSRYLVKRTGEKVFLECVQDMDHENMFWYRQDPGLGLRLIYFSYDVKMKEKGDIPEGYSVSREKKERFSLILESASTNQTSMYLCASSSRAGGTDTQYFGPGTRLTVL.

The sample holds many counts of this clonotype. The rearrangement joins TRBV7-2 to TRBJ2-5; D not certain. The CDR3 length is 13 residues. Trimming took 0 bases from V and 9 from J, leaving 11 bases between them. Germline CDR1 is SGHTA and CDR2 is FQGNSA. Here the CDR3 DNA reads TGTGCCAGCAGCTTAGCGCAAGAACACCCCCAGTACTTC. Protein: CASSLAQEHPQYF.

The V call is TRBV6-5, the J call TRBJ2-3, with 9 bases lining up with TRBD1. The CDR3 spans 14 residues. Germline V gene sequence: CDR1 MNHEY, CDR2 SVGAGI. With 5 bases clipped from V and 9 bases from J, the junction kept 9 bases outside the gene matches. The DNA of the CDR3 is TGTGCCAGCAGTACTCGGGACAGGGATAGCACGCAGTATTTT. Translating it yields CASSTRDRDSTQYF.

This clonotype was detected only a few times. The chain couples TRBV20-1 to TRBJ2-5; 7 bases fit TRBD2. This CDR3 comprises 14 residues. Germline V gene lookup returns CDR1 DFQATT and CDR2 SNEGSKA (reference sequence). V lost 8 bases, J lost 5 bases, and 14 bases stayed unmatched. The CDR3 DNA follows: TGCAGTACTCCGGGTGGCGGGAGAGGGGAGACCCAGTACTTC. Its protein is CSTPGGGRGETQYF.

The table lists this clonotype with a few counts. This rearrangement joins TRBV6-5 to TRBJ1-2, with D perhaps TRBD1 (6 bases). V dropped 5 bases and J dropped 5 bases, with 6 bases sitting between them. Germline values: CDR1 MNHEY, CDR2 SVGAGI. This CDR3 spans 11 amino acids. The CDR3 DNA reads TGTGCCAGCAGTACAGGGTATGGCTACACCTTC. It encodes CASSTGYGYTF.

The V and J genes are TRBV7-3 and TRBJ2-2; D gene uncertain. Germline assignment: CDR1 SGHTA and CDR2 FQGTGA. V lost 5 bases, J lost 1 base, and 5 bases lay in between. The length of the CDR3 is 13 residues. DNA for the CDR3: TGTGCCAGCAGCACAAAGAACACCGGGGAGCTGTTTTTT. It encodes CASSTKNTGELFF.

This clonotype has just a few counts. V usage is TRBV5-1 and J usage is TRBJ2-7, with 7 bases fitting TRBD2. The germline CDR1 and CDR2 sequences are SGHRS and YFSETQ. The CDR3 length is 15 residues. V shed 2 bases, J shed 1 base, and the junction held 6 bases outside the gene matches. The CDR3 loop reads CASSLFLADSYEQYF. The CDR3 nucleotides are TGCGCCAGCAGCTTATTTCTAGCGGATTCCTACGAGCAGTACTTC.

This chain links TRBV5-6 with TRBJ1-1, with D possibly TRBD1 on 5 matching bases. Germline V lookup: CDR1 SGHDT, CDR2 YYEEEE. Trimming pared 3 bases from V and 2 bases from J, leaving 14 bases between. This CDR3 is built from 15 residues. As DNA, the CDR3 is TGTGCCAGCAGCTCGACGGCCAGGGAAAACACTGAAGCTTTCTTT. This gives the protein CASSSTARENTEAFF.

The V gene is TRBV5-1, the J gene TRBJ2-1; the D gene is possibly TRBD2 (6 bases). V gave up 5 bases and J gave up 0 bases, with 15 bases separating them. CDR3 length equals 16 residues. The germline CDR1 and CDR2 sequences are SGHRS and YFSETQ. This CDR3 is CASRLRLGSSYNEQFF. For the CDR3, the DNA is TGCGCCAGCAGGCTGAGACTAGGGAGCTCCTACAATGAGCAGTTCTTC.

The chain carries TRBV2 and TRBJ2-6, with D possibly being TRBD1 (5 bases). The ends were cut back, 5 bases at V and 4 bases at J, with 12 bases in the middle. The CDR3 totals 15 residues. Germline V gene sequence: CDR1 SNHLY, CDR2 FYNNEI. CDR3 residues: CASSPQGWGANVLTF. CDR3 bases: TGTGCCAGCAGTCCCCAGGGTTGGGGGGCCAACGTCCTGACTTTC.

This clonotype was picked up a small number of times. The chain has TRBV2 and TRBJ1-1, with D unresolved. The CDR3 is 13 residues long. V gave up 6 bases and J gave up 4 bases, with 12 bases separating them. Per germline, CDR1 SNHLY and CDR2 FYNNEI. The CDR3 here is CASSDPWGTEAFF. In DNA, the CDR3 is TGTGCCAGCAGCGATCCATGGGGCACTGAAGCTTTCTTT.

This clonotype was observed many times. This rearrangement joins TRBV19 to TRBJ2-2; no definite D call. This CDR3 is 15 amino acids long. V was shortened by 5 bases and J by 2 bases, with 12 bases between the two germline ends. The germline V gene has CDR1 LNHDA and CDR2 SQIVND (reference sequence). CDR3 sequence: CASSLIDGNTGELFF. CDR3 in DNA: TGTGCCAGTAGTTTAATAGACGGTAACACCGGGGAGCTGTTTTTT.

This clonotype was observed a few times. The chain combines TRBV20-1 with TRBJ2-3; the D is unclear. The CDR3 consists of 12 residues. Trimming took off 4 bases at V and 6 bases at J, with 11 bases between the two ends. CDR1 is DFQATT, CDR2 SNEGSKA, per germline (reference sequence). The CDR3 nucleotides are TGCAGTGCTATGGAAGACGGGGATACGCAGTATTTT. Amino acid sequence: CSAMEDGDTQYF.

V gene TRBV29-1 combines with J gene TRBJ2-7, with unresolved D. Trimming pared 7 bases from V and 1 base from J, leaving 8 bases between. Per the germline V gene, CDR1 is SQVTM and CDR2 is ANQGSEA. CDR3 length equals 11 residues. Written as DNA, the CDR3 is TGCAGCGCCCTTAAATCCTACGAGCAGTACTTC. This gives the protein CSALKSYEQYF.

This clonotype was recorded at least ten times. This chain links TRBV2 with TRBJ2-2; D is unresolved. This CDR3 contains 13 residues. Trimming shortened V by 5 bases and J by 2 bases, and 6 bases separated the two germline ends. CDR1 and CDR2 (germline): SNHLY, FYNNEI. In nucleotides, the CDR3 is TGTGCCAGCAGTTTCACAAACACCGGGGAGCTGTTTTTT. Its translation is CASSFTNTGELFF. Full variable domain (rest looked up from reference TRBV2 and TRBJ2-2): EPEVTQTPSHQVTQMGQEVILRCVPISNHLYFYWYRQILGQKVEFLVSFYNNEISEKSEIFDDQFSVERPDGSNFTLKIRSTKLEDSAMYFCASSFTNTGELFFGEGSRLTVL.

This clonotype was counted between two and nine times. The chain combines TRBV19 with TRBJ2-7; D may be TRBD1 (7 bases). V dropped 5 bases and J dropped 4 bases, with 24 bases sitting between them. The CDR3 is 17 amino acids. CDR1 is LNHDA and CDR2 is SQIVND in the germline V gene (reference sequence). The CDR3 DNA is TGTGCCAGTAGTTCCAGCCCCGGGGGACAGAGGATTTACGAGCAGTACTTC. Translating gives CASSSSPGGQRIYEQYF.

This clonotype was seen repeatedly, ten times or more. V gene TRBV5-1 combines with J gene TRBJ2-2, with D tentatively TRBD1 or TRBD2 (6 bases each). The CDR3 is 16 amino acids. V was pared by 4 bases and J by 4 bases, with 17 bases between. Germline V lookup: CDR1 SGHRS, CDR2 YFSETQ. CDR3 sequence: CASSVLSGAVTGELFF. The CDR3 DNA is TGCGCCAGCAGCGTCCTTTCGGGGGCGGTCACCGGGGAGCTGTTTTTT.

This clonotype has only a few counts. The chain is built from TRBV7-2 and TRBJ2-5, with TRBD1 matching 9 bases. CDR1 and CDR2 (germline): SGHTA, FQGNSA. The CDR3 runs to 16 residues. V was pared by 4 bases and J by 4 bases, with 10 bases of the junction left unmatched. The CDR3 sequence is CASSSQPGQGRETQYF. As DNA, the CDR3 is TGTGCCAGCAGCTCACAGCCGGGACAGGGAAGAGAGACCCAGTACTTC.